This TCR beta chain was sequenced for a study of blood T cell repertoires in COVID-19. Study information: Some COVID-19 samples were acute and others convalescent; all came from the United States, Italy and Spain. From T cells, B-cell-depleted T cells, or PBMCs came the material, which was cDNA or gDNA.

TCRdb's copy holds only in-frame clones and misses some; the assay was immunoSEQ multiplex PCR. This table holds under 300,000 clones, 86% found once. CDR1 is SGDLS and CDR2 is YYNGEE in the germline V gene. The CDR3 runs 16 residues. Trimming removed 3 bases from V and 1 base from J, with 16 bases in between. Material for sequencing was peripheral blood. The chain combines TRBV9 with TRBJ2-5, with D possibly TRBD1 on 6 matching bases. The receptor was derived from a woman aged 70-85 years with COVID-19, enrolled during active disease. Here the CDR3 reads CASSAGMTGIQETQYF. The CDR3, as DNA: TGTGCCAGCAGCGCCGGAATGACAGGCATCCAAGAGACCCAGTACTTC. Supplemented by reference TRBV9 and TRBJ2-5, the full variable domain reads DSGVTQTPKHLITATGQRVTLRCSPRSGDLSVYWYQQSLDQGLQFLIQYYNGEERAKGNILERFSAQQFPDLHSELNLSSLELGDSALYFCASSAGMTGIQETQYFGPGTRLLVL.